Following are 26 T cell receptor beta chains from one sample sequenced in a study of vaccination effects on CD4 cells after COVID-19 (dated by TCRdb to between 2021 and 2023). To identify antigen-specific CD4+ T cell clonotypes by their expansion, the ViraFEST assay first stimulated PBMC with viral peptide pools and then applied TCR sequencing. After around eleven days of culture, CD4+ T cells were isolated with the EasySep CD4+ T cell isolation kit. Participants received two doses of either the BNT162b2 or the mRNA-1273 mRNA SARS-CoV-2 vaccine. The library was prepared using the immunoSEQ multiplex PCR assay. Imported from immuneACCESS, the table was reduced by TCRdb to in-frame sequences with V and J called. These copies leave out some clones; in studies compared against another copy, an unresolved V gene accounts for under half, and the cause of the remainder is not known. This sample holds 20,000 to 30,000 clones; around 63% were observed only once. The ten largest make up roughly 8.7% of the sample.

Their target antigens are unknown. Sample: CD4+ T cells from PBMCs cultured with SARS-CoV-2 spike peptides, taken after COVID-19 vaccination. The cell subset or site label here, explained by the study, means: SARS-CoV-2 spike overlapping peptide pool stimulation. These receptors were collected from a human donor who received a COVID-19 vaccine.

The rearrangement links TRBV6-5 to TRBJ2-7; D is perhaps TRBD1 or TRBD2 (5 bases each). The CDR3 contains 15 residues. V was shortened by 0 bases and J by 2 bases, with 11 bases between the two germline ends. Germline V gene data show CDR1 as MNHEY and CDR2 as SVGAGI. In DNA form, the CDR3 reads TGTGCCAGCAGTTACTCGGGGGACCGCGCCTACGAGCAGTACTTC. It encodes CASSYSGDRAYEQYF.

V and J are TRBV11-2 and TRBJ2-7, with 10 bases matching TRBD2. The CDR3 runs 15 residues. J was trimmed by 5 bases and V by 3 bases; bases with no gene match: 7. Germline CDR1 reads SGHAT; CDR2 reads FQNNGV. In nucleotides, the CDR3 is TGTGCCAGCAGCTTCAGCGGGGGGGCCTTGGACGAGCAGTACTTC. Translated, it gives CASSFSGGALDEQYF.

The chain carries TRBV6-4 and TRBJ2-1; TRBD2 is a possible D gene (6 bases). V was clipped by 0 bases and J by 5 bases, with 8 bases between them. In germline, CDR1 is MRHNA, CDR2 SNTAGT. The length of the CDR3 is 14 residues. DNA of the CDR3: TGTGCCAGCAGTGACTCTAGCGGTAACAATGAGCAGTTCTTC. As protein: CASSDSSGNNEQFF.

This CDR3 is CASSQYQGAGGYTF. The DNA for the CDR3 is TGCGCCAGCAGCCAATACCAGGGGGCTGGTGGCTACACCTTC. This chain links TRBV4-1 with TRBJ1-2, with 8 bases lining up with TRBD1. The CDR3 is 14 amino acids. The germline V gene has CDR1 MGHRA and CDR2 YSYEKL. V lost 2 bases, J lost 7 bases, and 6 bases stayed unmatched.

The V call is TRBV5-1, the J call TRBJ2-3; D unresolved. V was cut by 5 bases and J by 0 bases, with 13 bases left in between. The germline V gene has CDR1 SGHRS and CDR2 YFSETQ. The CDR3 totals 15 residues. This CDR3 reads CASRVDGPSTDTQYF. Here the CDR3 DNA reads TGCGCCAGCAGAGTCGACGGCCCAAGCACAGATACGCAGTATTTT.

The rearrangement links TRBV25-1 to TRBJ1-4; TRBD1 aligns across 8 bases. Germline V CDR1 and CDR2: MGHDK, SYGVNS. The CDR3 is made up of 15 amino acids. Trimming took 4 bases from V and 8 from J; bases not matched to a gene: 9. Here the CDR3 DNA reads TGTGCCAGCAGTGGGTTTGGCAGGGGGCGGGAAAAACTGTTTTTT. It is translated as CASSGFGRGREKLFF.

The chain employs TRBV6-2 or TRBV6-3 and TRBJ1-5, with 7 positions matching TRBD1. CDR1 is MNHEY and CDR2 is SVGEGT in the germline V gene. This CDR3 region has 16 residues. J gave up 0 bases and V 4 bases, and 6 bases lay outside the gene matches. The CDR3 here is CASSSQTGYSNQPQHF. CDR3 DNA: TGTGCCAGCAGTTCCCAGACAGGGTATAGCAATCAGCCCCAGCATTTT.

The CDR3 DNA follows: TGTGCCAGCAGCCAGGGGACAGGGGAATCACCCCTCCACTTT. Protein product: CASSQGTGESPLHF. The genes are TRBV3-1 (or the pseudogene TRBV3-2) and TRBJ1-6; the match to TRBD1 covers 10 bases. Unmatched junction bases numbered 3, after V lost 3 bases and J lost 10 bases. Germline CDR1 LGHDT, CDR2 YNNKEL (reference sequence). The CDR3 length is 14 residues.

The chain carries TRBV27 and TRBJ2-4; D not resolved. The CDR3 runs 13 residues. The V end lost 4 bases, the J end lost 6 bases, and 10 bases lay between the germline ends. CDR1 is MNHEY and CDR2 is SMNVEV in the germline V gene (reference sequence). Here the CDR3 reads CASSSGRSNIQYF. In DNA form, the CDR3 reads TGTGCCAGCAGTTCAGGACGATCAAACATTCAGTACTTC.

Written as DNA, the CDR3 is TGTGCCAGCAGCGTAGGACAGGGGGTATCCTACGAGCAGTACTTC. It specifies CASSVGQGVSYEQYF. This chain uses TRBV9 with TRBJ2-7; 9 bases are a match to TRBD1. CDR3 length: 15 residues. CDR1 is SGDLS, CDR2 YYNGEE, per germline. V was clipped by 0 bases and J by 1 base; unmatched bases: 2. The whole variable domain, filled in from reference TRBV9 and TRBJ2-7, reads DSGVTQTPKHLITATGQRVTLRCSPRSGDLSVYWYQQSLDQGLQFLIQYYNGEERAKGNILERFSAQQFPDLHSELNLSSLELGDSALYFCASSVGQGVSYEQYFGPGTRLTVT.

This CDR3 is CASRRLAENEQYF. CDR3 in DNA: TGTGCCAGCAGAAGACTAGCGGAGAACGAGCAGTACTTC. The rearrangement links TRBV6-5 to TRBJ2-7, with 9 bases aligning to TRBD2. Germline-derived CDR1 and CDR2 are MNHEY and SVGAGI. J was trimmed by 5 bases and V by 6 bases; bases with no gene match: 5. The CDR3 has 13 amino acids.

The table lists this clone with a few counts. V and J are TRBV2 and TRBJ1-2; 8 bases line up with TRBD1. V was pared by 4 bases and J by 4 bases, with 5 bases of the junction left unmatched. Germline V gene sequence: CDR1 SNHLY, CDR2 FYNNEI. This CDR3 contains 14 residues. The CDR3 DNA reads TGTGCCAGCAGTGTTTCACAGGGGGGCTATGGCTACACCTTC. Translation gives CASSVSQGGYGYTF.

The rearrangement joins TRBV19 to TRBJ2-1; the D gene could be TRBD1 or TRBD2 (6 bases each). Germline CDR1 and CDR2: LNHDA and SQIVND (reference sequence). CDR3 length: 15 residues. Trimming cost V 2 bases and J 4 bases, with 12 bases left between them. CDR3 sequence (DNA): TGTGCCAGTAGTATAAGGGGGGCCACTTACAATGAGCAGTTCTTC. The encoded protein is CASSIRGATYNEQFF.

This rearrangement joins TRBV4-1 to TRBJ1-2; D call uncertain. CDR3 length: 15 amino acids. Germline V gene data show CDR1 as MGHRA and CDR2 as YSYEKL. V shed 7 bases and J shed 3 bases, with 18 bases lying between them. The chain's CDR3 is CASNSRGQTDYGYTF. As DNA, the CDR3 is TGCGCCAGCAACTCCCGTGGTCAAACCGACTATGGCTACACCTTC.

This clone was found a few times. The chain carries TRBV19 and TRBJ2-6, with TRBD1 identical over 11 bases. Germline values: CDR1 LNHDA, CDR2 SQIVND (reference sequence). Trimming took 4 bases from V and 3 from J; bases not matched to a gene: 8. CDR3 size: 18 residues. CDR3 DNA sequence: TGTGCCAGTAGTACTATGGACAGGGGGCGCTTTGGGGCCAACGTCCTGACTTTC. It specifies CASSTMDRGRFGANVLTF.

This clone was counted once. The CDR3 region is CASSPRVPVTEAFF. In DNA form, the CDR3 reads TGTGCCAGCAGTCCCAGGGTACCCGTCACTGAAGCTTTCTTT. V is TRBV14 and J is TRBJ1-1; weak D call: TRBD1 (5 bases). Germline V gene lookup returns CDR1 SGHDN and CDR2 FVKESK. Trimming cost V 6 bases and J 4 bases, with 15 bases left between them. The CDR3 covers 14 residues.

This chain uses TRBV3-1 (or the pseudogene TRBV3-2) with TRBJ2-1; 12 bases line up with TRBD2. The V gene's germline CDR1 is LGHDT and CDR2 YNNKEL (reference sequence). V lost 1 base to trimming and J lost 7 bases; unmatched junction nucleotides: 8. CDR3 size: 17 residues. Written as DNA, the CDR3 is TGTGCCAGCAGCCAAGGTCTCGCTAGCGGGGGGGTTAATGAGCAGTTCTTC. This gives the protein CASSQGLASGGVNEQFF.

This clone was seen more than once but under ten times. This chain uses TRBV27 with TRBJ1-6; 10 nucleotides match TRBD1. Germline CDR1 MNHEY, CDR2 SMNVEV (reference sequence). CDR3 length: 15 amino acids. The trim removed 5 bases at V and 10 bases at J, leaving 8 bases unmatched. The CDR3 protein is CASSPLGTGVSPLHF. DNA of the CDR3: TGTGCCAGCAGTCCTCTGGGGACAGGGGTCTCACCCCTCCACTTT.

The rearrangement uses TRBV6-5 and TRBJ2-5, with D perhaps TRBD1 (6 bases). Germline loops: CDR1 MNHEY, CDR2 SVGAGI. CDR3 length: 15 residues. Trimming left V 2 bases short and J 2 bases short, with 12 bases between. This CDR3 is CASSYGGQLQETQYF. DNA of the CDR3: TGTGCCAGCAGTTACGGAGGACAGTTGCAAGAGACCCAGTACTTC.

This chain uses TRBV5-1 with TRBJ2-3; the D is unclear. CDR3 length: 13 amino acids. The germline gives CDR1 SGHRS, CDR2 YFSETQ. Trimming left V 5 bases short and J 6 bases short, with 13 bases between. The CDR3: CASSYTLGDTQYF. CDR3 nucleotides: TGCGCCAGCAGTTATACGTTGGGGGATACGCAGTATTTT.

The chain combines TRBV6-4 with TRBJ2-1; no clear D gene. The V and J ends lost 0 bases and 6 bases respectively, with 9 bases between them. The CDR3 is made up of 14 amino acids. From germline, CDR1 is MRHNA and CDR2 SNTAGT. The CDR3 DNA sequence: TGTGCCAGCAGTGACTCTGGATACTCCAATGAGCAGTTCTTC. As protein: CASSDSGYSNEQFF.

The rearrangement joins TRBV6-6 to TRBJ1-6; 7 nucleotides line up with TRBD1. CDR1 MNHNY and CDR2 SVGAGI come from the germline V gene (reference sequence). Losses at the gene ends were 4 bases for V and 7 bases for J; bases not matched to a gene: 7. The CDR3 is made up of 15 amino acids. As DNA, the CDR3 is TGTGCCAGCAGTTCATCCGGGACAGCAAATTCACCCCTCCACTTT. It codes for CASSSSGTANSPLHF.

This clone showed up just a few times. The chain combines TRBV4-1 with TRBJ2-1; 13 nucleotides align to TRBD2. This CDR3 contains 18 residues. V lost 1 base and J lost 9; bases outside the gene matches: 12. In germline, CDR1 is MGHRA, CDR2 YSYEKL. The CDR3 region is CASSQGPTGTSGKAEQFF. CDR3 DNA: TGCGCCAGCAGCCAAGGCCCCACCGGGACTAGCGGGAAGGCTGAGCAGTTCTTC.

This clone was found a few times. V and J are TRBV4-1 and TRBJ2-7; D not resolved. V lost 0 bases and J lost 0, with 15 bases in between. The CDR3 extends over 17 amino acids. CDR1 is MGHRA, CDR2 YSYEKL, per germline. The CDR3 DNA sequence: TGCGCCAGCAGCCAAGATTTGGGCCGACAAGCCTCCTACGAGCAGTACTTC. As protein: CASSQDLGRQASYEQYF.

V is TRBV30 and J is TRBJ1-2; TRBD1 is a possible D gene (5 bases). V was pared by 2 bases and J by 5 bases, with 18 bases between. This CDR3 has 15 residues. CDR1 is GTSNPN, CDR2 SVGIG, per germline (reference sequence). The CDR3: CAWSSPGGANYGYTF. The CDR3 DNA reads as TGTGCCTGGAGTTCCCCGGGTGGGGCGAATTATGGCTACACCTTC.

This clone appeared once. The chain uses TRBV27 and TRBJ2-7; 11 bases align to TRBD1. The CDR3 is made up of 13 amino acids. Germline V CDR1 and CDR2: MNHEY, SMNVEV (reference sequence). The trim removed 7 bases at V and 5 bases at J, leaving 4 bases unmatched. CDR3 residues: CASTRTGGNEQYF. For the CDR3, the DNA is TGTGCCAGCACCAGGACAGGGGGCAACGAGCAGTACTTC.